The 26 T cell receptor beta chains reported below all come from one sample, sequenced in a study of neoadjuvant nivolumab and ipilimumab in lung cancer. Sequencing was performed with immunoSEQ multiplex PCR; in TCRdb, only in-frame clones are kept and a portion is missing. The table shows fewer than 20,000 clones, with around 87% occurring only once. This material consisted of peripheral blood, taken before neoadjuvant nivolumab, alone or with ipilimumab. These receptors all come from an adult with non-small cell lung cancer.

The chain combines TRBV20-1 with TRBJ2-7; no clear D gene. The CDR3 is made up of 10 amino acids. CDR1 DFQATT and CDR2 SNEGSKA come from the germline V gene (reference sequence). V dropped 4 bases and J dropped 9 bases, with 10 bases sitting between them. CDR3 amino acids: CSATLIGQYF. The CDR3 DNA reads TGCAGTGCTACACTCATAGGGCAGTACTTC.

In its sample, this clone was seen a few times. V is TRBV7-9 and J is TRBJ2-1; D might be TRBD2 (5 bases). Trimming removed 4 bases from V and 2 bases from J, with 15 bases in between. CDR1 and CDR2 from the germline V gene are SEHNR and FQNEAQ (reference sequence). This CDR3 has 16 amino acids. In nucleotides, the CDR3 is TGTGCCAGCAGCTCAACCACGAGCGGCACCTACAATGAGCAGTTCTTC. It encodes CASSSTTSGTYNEQFF.

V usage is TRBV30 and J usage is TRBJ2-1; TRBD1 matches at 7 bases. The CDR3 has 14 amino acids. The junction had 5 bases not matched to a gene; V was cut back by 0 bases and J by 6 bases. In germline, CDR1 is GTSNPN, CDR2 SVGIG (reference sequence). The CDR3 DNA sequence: TGTGCCTGGAGTGTAGGGGCAGGGGGCAATGAGCAGTTCTTC. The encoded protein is CAWSVGAGGNEQFF.

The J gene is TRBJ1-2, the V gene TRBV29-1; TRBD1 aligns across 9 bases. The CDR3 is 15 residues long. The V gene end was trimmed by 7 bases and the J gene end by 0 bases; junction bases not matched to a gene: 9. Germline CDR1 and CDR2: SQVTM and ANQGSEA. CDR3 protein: CSGTGENGPNYGYTF. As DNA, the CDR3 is TGCAGCGGGACAGGGGAGAATGGGCCTAACTATGGCTACACCTTC.

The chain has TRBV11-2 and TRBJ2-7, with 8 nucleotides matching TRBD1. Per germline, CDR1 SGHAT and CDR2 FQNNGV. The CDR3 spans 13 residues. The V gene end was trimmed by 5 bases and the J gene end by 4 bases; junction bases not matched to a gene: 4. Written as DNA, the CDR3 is TGTGCCAGCAGCCCAGGGGGCTCGTACGAGCAGTACTTC. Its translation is CASSPGGSYEQYF.

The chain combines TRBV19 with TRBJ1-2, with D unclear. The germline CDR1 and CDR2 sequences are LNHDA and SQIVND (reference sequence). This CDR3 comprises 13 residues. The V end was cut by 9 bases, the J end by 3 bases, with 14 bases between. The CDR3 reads CASKSGVDYGYTF. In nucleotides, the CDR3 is TGTGCCAGCAAGTCCGGGGTAGACTATGGCTACACCTTC.

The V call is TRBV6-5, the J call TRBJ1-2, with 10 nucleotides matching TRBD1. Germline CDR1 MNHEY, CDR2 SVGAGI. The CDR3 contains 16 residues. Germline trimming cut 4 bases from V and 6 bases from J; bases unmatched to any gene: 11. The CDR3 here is CASSSLPGQGNNGYTF. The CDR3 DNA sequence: TGTGCCAGCAGTTCACTCCCGGGACAGGGGAATAATGGCTACACCTTC.

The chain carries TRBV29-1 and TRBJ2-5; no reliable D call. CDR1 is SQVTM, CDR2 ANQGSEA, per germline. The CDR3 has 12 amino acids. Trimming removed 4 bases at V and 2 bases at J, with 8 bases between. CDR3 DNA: TGCAGCGTTGTTTGGCTTCAAGAGACCCAGTACTTC. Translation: CSVVWLQETQYF.

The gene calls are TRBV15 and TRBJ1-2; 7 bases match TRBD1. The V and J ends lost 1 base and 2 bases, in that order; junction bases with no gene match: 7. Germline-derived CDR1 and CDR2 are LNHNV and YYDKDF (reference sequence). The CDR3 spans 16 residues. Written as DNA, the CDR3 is TGTGCCACCAGCAGAGGACAGGGCCTAGGGAACTATGGCTACACCTTC. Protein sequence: CATSRGQGLGNYGYTF.

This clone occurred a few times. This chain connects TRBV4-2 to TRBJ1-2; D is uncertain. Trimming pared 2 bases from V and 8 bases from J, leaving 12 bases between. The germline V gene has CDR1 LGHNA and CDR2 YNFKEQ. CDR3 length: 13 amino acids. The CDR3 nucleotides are TGTGCCAGCAGCCAAAGGGAAGGGTGGGGCTACACCTTC. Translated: CASSQREGWGYTF.

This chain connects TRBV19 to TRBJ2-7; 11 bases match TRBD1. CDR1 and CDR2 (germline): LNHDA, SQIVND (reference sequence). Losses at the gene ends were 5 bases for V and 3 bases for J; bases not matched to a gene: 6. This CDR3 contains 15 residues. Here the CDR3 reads CASSETGTGGYEQYF. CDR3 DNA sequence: TGTGCCAGTAGTGAAACCGGGACAGGGGGCTACGAGCAGTACTTC.

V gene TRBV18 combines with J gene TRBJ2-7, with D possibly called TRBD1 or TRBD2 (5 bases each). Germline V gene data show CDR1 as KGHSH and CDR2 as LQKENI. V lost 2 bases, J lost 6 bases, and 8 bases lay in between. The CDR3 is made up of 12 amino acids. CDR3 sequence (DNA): TGTGCCAGCTCACCAACTGGGGGCGAGCAGTACTTC. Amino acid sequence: CASSPTGGEQYF.

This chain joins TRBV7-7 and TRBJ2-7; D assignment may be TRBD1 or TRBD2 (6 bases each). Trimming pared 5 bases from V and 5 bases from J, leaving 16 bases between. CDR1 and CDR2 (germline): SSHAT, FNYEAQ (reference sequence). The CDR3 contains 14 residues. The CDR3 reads CASSRSPGADEQYF. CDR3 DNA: TGTGCCAGCAGCCGGTCCCCGGGGGCCGACGAGCAGTACTTC.

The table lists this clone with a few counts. The CDR3 here is CASSLVTDTQYF. For the CDR3, the DNA is TGTGCCAGCAGTTTAGTCACAGATACGCAGTATTTT. V is TRBV6-6 and J is TRBJ2-3; D is unclear. The CDR3 spans 12 residues. Looked up from germline, CDR1 is MNHNY and CDR2 is SVGAGI (reference sequence). V dropped 4 bases and J dropped 2 bases, with 4 bases sitting between them.

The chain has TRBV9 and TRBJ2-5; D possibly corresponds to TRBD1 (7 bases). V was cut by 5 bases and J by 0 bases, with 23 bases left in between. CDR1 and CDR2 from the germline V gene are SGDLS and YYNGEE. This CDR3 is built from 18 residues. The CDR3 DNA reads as TGTGCCAGCAGTGGAGAGGGGGCGGGATGGGCTTACCAAGAGACCCAGTACTTC. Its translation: CASSGEGAGWAYQETQYF.

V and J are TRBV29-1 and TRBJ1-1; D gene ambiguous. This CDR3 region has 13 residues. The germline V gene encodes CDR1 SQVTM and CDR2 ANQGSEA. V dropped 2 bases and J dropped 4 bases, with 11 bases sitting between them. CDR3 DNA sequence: TGCAGCGTTGAATCCTCCGGCCCCACTGAAGCTTTCTTT. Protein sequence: CSVESSGPTEAFF.

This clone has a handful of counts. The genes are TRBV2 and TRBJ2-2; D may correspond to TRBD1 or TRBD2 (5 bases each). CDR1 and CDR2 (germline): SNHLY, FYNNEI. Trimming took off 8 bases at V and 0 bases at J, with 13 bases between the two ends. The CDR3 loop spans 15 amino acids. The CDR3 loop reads CASRGALANTGELFF. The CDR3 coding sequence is TGTGCCAGCCGAGGGGCGTTAGCGAACACCGGGGAGCTGTTTTTT.

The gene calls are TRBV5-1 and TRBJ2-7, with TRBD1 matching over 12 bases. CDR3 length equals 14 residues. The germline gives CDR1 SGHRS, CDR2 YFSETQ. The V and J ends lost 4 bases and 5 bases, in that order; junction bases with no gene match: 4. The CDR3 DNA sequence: TGCGCCAGCAGCCTGGGACAGGGGGCCGACGAGCAGTACTTC. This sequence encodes CASSLGQGADEQYF.

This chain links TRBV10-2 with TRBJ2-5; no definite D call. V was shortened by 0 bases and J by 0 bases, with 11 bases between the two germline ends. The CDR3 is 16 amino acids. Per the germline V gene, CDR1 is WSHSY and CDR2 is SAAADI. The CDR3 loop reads CASSESPQNYQETQYF. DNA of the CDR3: TGCGCCAGCAGTGAGTCCCCACAGAACTACCAAGAGACCCAGTACTTC.

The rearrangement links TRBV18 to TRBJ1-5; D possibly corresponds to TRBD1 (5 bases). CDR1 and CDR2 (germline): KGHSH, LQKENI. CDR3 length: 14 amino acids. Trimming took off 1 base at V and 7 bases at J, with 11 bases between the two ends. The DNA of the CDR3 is TGTGCCAGCTCACCACTCGCCAGGGAACAGCCCCAGCATTTT. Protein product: CASSPLAREQPQHF.

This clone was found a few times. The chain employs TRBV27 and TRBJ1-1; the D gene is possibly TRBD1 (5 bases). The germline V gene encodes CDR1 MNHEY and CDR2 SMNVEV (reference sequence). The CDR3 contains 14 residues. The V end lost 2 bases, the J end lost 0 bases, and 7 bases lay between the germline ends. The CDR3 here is CASSLGGVNTEAFF. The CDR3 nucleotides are TGTGCCAGCAGTTTAGGAGGGGTGAACACTGAAGCTTTCTTT.

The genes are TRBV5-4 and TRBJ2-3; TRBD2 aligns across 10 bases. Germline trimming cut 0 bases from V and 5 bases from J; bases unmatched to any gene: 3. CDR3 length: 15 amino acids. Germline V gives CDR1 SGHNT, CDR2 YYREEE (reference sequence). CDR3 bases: TGTGCCAGCAGCTTGGGGTCTAGCGGGGGAGATACGCAGTATTTT. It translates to CASSLGSSGGDTQYF.

CDR3 sequence: CSVDPGGTEAFF. In nucleotides, the CDR3 is TGCAGCGTTGACCCAGGAGGCACTGAAGCTTTCTTT. This chain uses TRBV29-1 with TRBJ1-1; D call uncertain. Deletions cut 3 bases from V and 4 bases from J, with 9 bases between. Germline V lookup: CDR1 SQVTM, CDR2 ANQGSEA. CDR3 length equals 12 residues.

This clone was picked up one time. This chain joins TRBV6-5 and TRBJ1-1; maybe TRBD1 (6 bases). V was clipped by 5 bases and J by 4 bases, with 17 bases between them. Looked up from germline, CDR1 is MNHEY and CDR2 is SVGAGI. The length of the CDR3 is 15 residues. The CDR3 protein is CASSKGTGPGTEAFF. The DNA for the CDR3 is TGTGCCAGCAGTAAGGGCACAGGGCCGGGCACTGAAGCTTTCTTT.

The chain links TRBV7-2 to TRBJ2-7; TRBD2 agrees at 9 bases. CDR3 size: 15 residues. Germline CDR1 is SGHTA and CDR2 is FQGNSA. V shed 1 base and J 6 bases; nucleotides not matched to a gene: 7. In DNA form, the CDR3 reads TGTGCCAGCAGCTTAGGTGGGACTAGCACCGTCGAGCAGTACTTC. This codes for CASSLGGTSTVEQYF.

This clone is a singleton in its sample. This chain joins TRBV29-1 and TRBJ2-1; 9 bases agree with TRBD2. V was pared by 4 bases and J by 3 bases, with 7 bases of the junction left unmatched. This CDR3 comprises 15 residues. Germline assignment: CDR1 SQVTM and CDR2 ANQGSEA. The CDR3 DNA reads TGCAGCGTTGTGCTAGCGGGATTATACTACAATGAGCAGTTCTTC. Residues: CSVVLAGLYYNEQFF.